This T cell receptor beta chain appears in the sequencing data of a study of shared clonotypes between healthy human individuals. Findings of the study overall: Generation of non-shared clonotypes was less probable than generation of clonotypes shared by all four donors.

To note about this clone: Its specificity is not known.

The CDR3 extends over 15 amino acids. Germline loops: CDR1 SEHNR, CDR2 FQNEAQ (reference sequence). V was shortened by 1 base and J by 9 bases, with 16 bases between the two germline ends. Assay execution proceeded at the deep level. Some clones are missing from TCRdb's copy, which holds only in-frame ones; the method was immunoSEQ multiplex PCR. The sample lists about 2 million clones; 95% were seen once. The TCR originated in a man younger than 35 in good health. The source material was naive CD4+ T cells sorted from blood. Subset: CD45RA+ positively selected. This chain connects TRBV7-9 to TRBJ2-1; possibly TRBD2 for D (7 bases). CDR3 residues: CASSLGGGLSTEQFF. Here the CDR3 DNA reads TGTGCCAGCAGCTTAGGCGGGGGCCTTTCCACTGAGCAGTTCTTC.